This TCR beta chain stems from a study of blood T cell repertoires in COVID-19. Looking at the study overall: Some COVID-19 samples were acute and others convalescent; all came from the United States, Italy and Spain. PBMCs, B-cell-depleted T cells, or T cells provided the cDNA or gDNA that made up the material.

TCRdb's copy holds only in-frame clones and misses some; the assay was immunoSEQ multiplex PCR. The repertoire has more than 95,000 clones, 75% to 90% of them found once; the top ten carry 15%. This clone was picked up one time. The CDR3 is 13 residues long. Per the germline V gene, CDR1 is SEHNR and CDR2 is FQNEAQ (reference sequence). Trimming shortened V by 3 bases and J by 6 bases, and 11 bases separated the two germline ends. This receptor was taken from a man aged 50 or older with acute or convalescent COVID-19. This chain connects TRBV7-9 to TRBJ1-2; unclear D gene. Sequenced sample: peripheral blood. CDR3 sequence: CASSLSKPDGYTF. The CDR3 DNA sequence: TGTGCCAGCAGCTTGTCCAAGCCCGATGGCTACACCTTC.